The 32 T cell receptor beta chains presented below share a single source sample, sequenced in a study of cytomegalovirus exposure and HLA in healthy donors. The PCR was carried out with 60 Vbeta primers and 13 Jbeta primers. Profiling relied on immunoSEQ multiplex PCR, and the TCRdb table lists in-frame clones only, not all of them. Among 200,000 to 250,000 clones, over 70% were seen once, and the ten largest hold 2.5% to 3%. The sample taken for sequencing was PBMCs. These TCRs come from a woman aged 55-70 years in good health and CMV-seropositive.

V usage is TRBV5-1 and J usage is TRBJ2-3, with 11 positions matching TRBD2. The germline gives CDR1 SGHRS, CDR2 YFSETQ. CDR3 size: 15 residues. V shed 4 bases, J shed 5 bases, and the junction held 6 bases outside the gene matches. DNA for the CDR3: TGCGCCAGCAGCACTACTAGCGGGAGACGAGATACGCAGTATTTT. The encoded protein is CASSTTSGRRDTQYF.

The chain uses TRBV7-9 and TRBJ2-3; 7 bases map to TRBD2. CDR1 is SEHNR, CDR2 FQNEAQ, per germline (reference sequence). V shed 8 bases and J 6 bases; nucleotides not matched to a gene: 2. This CDR3 contains 11 residues. The CDR3 loop is CASGLGDTQYF. In DNA form, the CDR3 reads TGTGCCAGCGGACTAGGGGATACGCAGTATTTT.

The J gene is TRBJ1-3, the V gene TRBV28, with D tentatively TRBD1 (5 bases). From germline, CDR1 is MDHEN and CDR2 SYDVKM. V dropped 5 bases and J dropped 3 bases, with 17 bases sitting between them. CDR3 length equals 16 residues. The CDR3 protein is CASSITWGLSGNTIYF. DNA of the CDR3: TGTGCCAGCAGTATTACTTGGGGCCTCAGTGGAAACACCATATATTTT.

The J gene is TRBJ1-4, the V gene TRBV12-5, with 8 nucleotides matching TRBD1. CDR3 length: 16 amino acids. V gave up 1 base and J gave up 6 bases; unmatched junction bases: 7. Germline CDR1 and CDR2: LGHNT and FRNRAP. The DNA for the CDR3 is TGTGCTAGTGGTTTGGGACCGACAGGGGCCTATGAAAAACTGTTTTTT. It translates to CASGLGPTGAYEKLFF.

Worth noting for this clone: This specimen includes other DNA sequences encoding the same CDR3. The rearrangement links TRBV30 to TRBJ2-7, with 7 bases that match TRBD1. Germline CDR1 reads GTSNPN; CDR2 reads SVGIG (reference sequence). This CDR3 comprises 13 residues. The J segment lost 0 bases and the V segment lost 2 bases, leaving 1 base of the junction unmatched. Written as DNA, the CDR3 is TGTGCCTGGAGTAGGGGGCTCTCCTACGAGCAGTACTTC. Residues: CAWSRGLSYEQYF.

This clone was observed a few times. The rearrangement links TRBV11-1 to TRBJ2-7; D is unclear. Germline V gene lookup returns CDR1 SGHAT and CDR2 FQDESV (reference sequence). The CDR3 extends over 11 amino acids. Trimming removed 4 bases from V and 7 bases from J, with 8 bases in between. The DNA of the CDR3 is TGTGCCAGCAGCTCTCTAGGAGAGCAGTACTTC. This encodes CASSSLGEQYF.

This clone was counted only a few times. This chain connects TRBV7-2 to TRBJ2-5; D is possibly TRBD2 (6 bases). The V gene lost 1 base and the J gene lost 1 base, with 13 bases spanning the gap. The CDR3 totals 16 residues. Germline CDR1 SGHTA, CDR2 FQGNSA. This CDR3 reads CASSLGGAGRQETQYF. CDR3 sequence (DNA): TGTGCCAGCAGCTTAGGGGGCGCGGGGCGCCAAGAGACCCAGTACTTC.

This clone was counted only a few times. The V gene is TRBV30, the J gene TRBJ2-1; 11 bases match TRBD2. The CDR3 consists of 16 residues. V shed 3 bases and J 2 bases; nucleotides not matched to a gene: 6. CDR1 and CDR2 (germline): GTSNPN, SVGIG (reference sequence). The CDR3 nucleotides read TGTGCCTGGAGCAGAACTAGCGGGAGCCCCTACAATGAGCAGTTCTTC. It specifies CAWSRTSGSPYNEQFF.

This rearrangement joins TRBV18 to TRBJ2-7; 7 nucleotides match TRBD1. The CDR3 is 13 amino acids. With V trimmed by 2 bases and J by 4 bases, 2 bases remained unmatched. Germline V CDR1 and CDR2: KGHSH, LQKENI. The CDR3 coding sequence is TGTGCCAGCTCACCATTGGACAGGTACGAGCAGTACTTC. Amino acids: CASSPLDRYEQYF.

The chain carries TRBV4-3 and TRBJ1-4; weak D call: TRBD1 (6 bases). The V end lost 2 bases, the J end lost 4 bases, and 14 bases lay between the germline ends. The CDR3 is 16 amino acids. From germline, CDR1 is LGHNA and CDR2 YSLEER. CDR3 sequence: CASSQTTGQFNEKLFF. The CDR3 DNA is TGCGCCAGCAGCCAAACGACCGGACAGTTTAATGAAAAACTGTTTTTT.

The gene calls are TRBV6-6 and TRBJ2-7; 11 nucleotides agree with TRBD1. CDR3 size: 14 residues. Per the germline V gene, CDR1 is MNHNY and CDR2 is SVGAGI (reference sequence). V lost 10 bases and J lost 2; bases outside the gene matches: 7. The CDR3 region has the DNA TGTGCCACCAAATGGGGACAGGGGGCCTACGAGCAGTACTTC. Protein sequence: CATKWGQGAYEQYF.

This chain joins TRBV29-1 and TRBJ2-7; 9 positions agree with TRBD1. This CDR3 has 13 residues. Germline V gives CDR1 SQVTM, CDR2 ANQGSEA. J gave up 5 bases and V 2 bases, and 4 bases lay outside the gene matches. DNA of the CDR3: TGCAGCGTTGAAACAGGGGGCTCTGACGAGCAGTACTTC. Amino acids: CSVETGGSDEQYF.

The V and J genes are TRBV4-3 and TRBJ2-2; TRBD1 matches 10 bases. Losses at the gene ends were 0 bases for V and 4 bases for J; bases not matched to a gene: 2. Germline V gives CDR1 LGHNA, CDR2 YSLEER. The CDR3 consists of 16 residues. The CDR3 sequence is CASSQEGTGATGELFF. CDR3 DNA sequence: TGCGCCAGCAGCCAAGAGGGGACAGGGGCCACCGGGGAGCTGTTTTTT.

This clone showed up just a few times. The chain links TRBV2 to TRBJ2-3; TRBD2 aligns across 13 bases. With V trimmed by 6 bases and J by 6 bases, 6 bases remained unmatched. Germline assignment: CDR1 SNHLY and CDR2 FYNNEI. This CDR3 comprises 15 residues. The CDR3 nucleotides are TGTGCCAGCAGCCGACTAGCGGGGGGCCAGGATACGCAGTATTTT. Translating it yields CASSRLAGGQDTQYF.

J is TRBJ1-1 and V is TRBV5-1; D is unresolved. The ends were cut back, 2 bases at V and 1 base at J, with 6 bases in the middle. The CDR3 covers 13 residues. Germline CDR1 is SGHRS and CDR2 is YFSETQ. This CDR3 is CASSLQSNTEAFF. CDR3 DNA sequence: TGCGCCAGCAGCTTACAGTCGAACACTGAAGCTTTCTTT.

The CDR3 spells CATNPDRVGNQPQHF. Written as DNA, the CDR3 is TGTGCCACCAACCCGGACAGGGTCGGCAATCAGCCCCAGCATTTT. The rearrangement joins TRBV19 to TRBJ1-5; 8 positions agree with TRBD1. Germline V gives CDR1 LNHDA, CDR2 SQIVND (reference sequence). This CDR3 is built from 15 residues. J was trimmed by 2 bases and V by 10 bases; bases with no gene match: 10.

This clone was detected a few times. The chain carries TRBV5-1 and TRBJ1-3; a possible D gene is TRBD1 (6 bases). Trimming removed 4 bases at V and 3 bases at J, with 11 bases between. This CDR3 is built from 14 residues. Germline V gene sequence: CDR1 SGHRS, CDR2 YFSETQ. CDR3 in amino acids: CASSPGQLGNTIYF. The DNA for the CDR3 is TGCGCCAGCAGCCCCGGACAGCTTGGAAACACCATATATTTT.

The V gene is TRBV4-3, the J gene TRBJ2-7; D might be TRBD1 (8 bases). This CDR3 has 15 residues. Trimming left V 3 bases short and J 3 bases short, with 15 bases between. From germline, CDR1 is LGHNA and CDR2 YSLEER. The CDR3: CASSQGGDRRYEQYF. Written as DNA, the CDR3 is TGCGCCAGCAGCCAGGGAGGGGACAGGCGCTACGAGCAGTACTTC.

The chain links TRBV19 to TRBJ1-5, with a possible D match to TRBD1 (6 bases). CDR3 length: 15 residues. Germline CDR1 reads LNHDA; CDR2 reads SQIVND (reference sequence). Trimming shortened V by 6 bases and J by 11 bases, and 23 bases separated the two germline ends. CDR3 residues: CASRTSPTGMVTQHF. The CDR3 DNA reads TGTGCCAGTAGAACATCCCCTACAGGGATGGTGACCCAGCATTTT.

The chain employs TRBV6-1 and TRBJ1-2; 9 bases match TRBD1. This CDR3 contains 15 residues. Germline V gene data show CDR1 as MNHNS and CDR2 as SASEGT. With 5 bases clipped from V and 4 bases from J, the junction kept 8 bases outside the gene matches. CDR3 DNA sequence: TGTGCCAGCAGTTCTCGGACAGGGGAGGCCTATGGCTACACCTTC. It encodes CASSSRTGEAYGYTF.

The V and J genes are TRBV7-2 and TRBJ2-2, with 9 bases matching TRBD1. Trimming removed 4 bases from V and 6 bases from J; junction bases left unmatched: 6. This CDR3 is 15 amino acids long. CDR1 is SGHTA and CDR2 is FQGNSA in the germline V gene. This CDR3 reads CASSSGTGMAGELFF. The CDR3 nucleotides read TGTGCCAGCAGCTCAGGGACAGGGATGGCCGGGGAGCTGTTTTTT.

The chain has TRBV7-2 and TRBJ2-7; 7 nucleotides line up with TRBD1. Trimming cost V 4 bases and J 2 bases; bases outside gene matches: 5. Looked up from germline, CDR1 is SGHTA and CDR2 is FQGNSA. This CDR3 comprises 14 residues. The CDR3 nucleotides read TGTGCCAGCAGCTACCAAGGGGGCCCCTACGAGCAGTACTTC. It is translated as CASSYQGGPYEQYF. The variable domain in full, completed from reference TRBV7-2 and TRBJ2-7, reads GAGVSQSPSNKVTEKGKDVELRCDPISGHTALYWYRQSLGQGLEFLIYFQGNSAPDKSGLPSDRFSAERTGGSVSTLTIQRTQQEDSAVYLCASSYQGGPYEQYFGPGTRLTVT.

The chain uses TRBV5-5 and TRBJ1-6; tentatively, D is TRBD1 (6 bases). Per the germline V gene, CDR1 is SGHKS and CDR2 is YYEKEE (reference sequence). The ends were cut back, 6 bases at V and 10 bases at J, with 17 bases in the middle. CDR3 size: 14 residues. CDR3 in DNA: TGTGCCAGCAATCCTATACAGGGTGTATCACCCCTCCACTTT. Its translation: CASNPIQGVSPLHF.

The chain combines TRBV27 with TRBJ2-7, with 8 bases identical to TRBD2. The germline V gene has CDR1 MNHEY and CDR2 SMNVEV (reference sequence). CDR3 length equals 13 residues. The V gene end was trimmed by 6 bases and the J gene end by 4 bases; junction bases not matched to a gene: 5. The CDR3 reads CASRRAGAYEQYF. CDR3 coding DNA: TGTGCCAGCAGACGAGCGGGAGCGTACGAGCAGTACTTC.

This clone showed up just once. The V gene is TRBV5-1, the J gene TRBJ2-2, with D possibly TRBD2 on 6 matching bases. The CDR3 covers 17 residues. With 2 bases removed from V and 3 bases from J, the gap between germline ends came to 17 bases. Germline CDR1 reads SGHRS; CDR2 reads YFSETQ. CDR3 in DNA: TGCGCCAGCAGCTTCGCCTACACGGGAGAGTACACCGGGGAGCTGTTTTTT. Amino acid sequence: CASSFAYTGEYTGELFF. Full variable domain (outside the CDR3, taken from reference TRBV5-1 and TRBJ2-2): KAGVTQTPRYLIKTRGQQVTLSCSPISGHRSVSWYQQTPGQGLQFLFEYFSETQRNKGNFPGRFSGRQFSNSRSEMNVSTLELGDSALYLCASSFAYTGEYTGELFFGEGSRLTVL.

The rearrangement joins TRBV28 to TRBJ1-5; 8 bases fit TRBD1. V lost 7 bases to trimming and J lost 9 bases; unmatched junction nucleotides: 17. CDR1 is MDHEN, CDR2 SYDVKM, per germline. The CDR3 consists of 16 residues. In DNA form, the CDR3 reads TGTGCCAGCACCCTGACAGGGGCTGGCGGCGGGCGGCCCCAGCATTTT. Protein product: CASTLTGAGGGRPQHF.

The chain joins TRBV4-1 to TRBJ2-3, with D perhaps matching TRBD2 (6 bases). This CDR3 has 17 amino acids. Germline V gene lookup returns CDR1 MGHRA and CDR2 YSYEKL. V was trimmed by 1 base and J by 1 base, leaving 15 bases between them. In nucleotides, the CDR3 is TGCGCCAGCAGCCAAGTTTACGGCGGGGATGGCACAGATACGCAGTATTTT. Protein: CASSQVYGGDGTDTQYF.

The CDR3 region is CASSQDGVAGATDTQYF. CDR3 DNA sequence: TGCGCCAGCAGCCAAGATGGAGTAGCGGGGGCCACAGATACGCAGTATTTT. The J gene is TRBJ2-3, the V gene TRBV4-3; 9 nucleotides line up with TRBD2. CDR3 size: 17 residues. V was clipped by 0 bases and J by 2 bases; unmatched bases: 6. Germline-derived CDR1 and CDR2 are LGHNA and YSLEER.

The J gene is TRBJ2-3, the V gene TRBV19; 7 nucleotides align to TRBD1. Germline lookup yields CDR1 LNHDA and CDR2 SQIVND (reference sequence). The CDR3 covers 13 residues. J gave up 3 bases and V 8 bases, and 5 bases lay outside the gene matches. CDR3 in DNA: TGTGCCAGTGGGGCAGGGGGAACAGATACGCAGTATTTT. It yields the protein CASGAGGTDTQYF.

The chain has TRBV19 and TRBJ1-3; D uncertain. Germline V gives CDR1 LNHDA, CDR2 SQIVND (reference sequence). The germline V and J ends were trimmed by 11 bases and 7 bases, with 18 bases remaining between them. The CDR3 runs 13 residues. CDR3 amino acids: CASTAGYANTIYF. CDR3 DNA: TGTGCCTCCACAGCAGGCTATGCCAACACCATATATTTT.

This clone has more than one count but fewer than ten. V and J are TRBV11-2 and TRBJ1-5; no firm D call. Germline V gene data show CDR1 as SGHAT and CDR2 as FQNNGV. The V end was cut by 2 bases, the J end by 7 bases, with 9 bases between. The CDR3 extends over 13 amino acids. The CDR3 spells CASSLTTGQPQHF. CDR3 bases: TGTGCCAGCAGCTTAACCACGGGGCAGCCCCAGCATTTT.

V and J are TRBV5-4 and TRBJ2-6, with D perhaps matching TRBD1 (6 bases). The CDR3 extends over 15 amino acids. The V gene lost 4 bases and the J gene lost 4 bases, with 12 bases spanning the gap. The germline V gene has CDR1 SGHNT and CDR2 YYREEE (reference sequence). CDR3 in DNA: TGTGCCAGCAGCCCCGGGACACCCGGGGCCAACGTCCTGACTTTC. Translated: CASSPGTPGANVLTF.